The 32 T cell receptor beta chains given below trace back to one sample, sequenced in a study of cytomegalovirus exposure and HLA in healthy donors. This PCR relied on a set of 60 Vbeta primers and 13 Jbeta primers. The assay was immunoSEQ multiplex PCR, and TCRdb's table has in-frame clones only and misses some. The repertoire holds approximately 150,000 clones, with 60% to 80% as singletons. Sequencing input: PBMCs. The source of these receptors is a woman aged 40 to 50 in good health and CMV-seropositive.

This clone has a single count. The chain employs TRBV6-5 and TRBJ2-3; 10 bases line up with TRBD2. V dropped 8 bases and J dropped 1; count of bases not matched to a gene: 6. The germline V gene encodes CDR1 MNHEY and CDR2 SVGAGI. The CDR3 extends over 15 amino acids. This CDR3 is CASRAGGPGTDTQYF. The CDR3 nucleotides read TGTGCCAGCCGAGCGGGAGGGCCCGGCACAGATACGCAGTATTTT.

The chain is built from TRBV11-2 and TRBJ2-3; D may be TRBD2 (5 bases). The V and J ends lost 3 bases and 0 bases respectively, with 7 bases between them. This CDR3 is 14 amino acids long. Germline V gene data show CDR1 as SGHAT and CDR2 as FQNNGV. CDR3 amino acids: CASSFGGSTDTQYF. The CDR3 DNA is TGTGCCAGCAGCTTCGGCGGGAGCACAGATACGCAGTATTTT.

This rearrangement joins TRBV6-1 to TRBJ1-5; D unresolved. The CDR3 has 16 residues. The V gene lost 1 base and the J gene lost 2 bases, with 12 bases spanning the gap. Germline V gene sequence: CDR1 MNHNS, CDR2 SASEGT. This CDR3 reads CASSEGRGKGNQPQHF. In DNA form, the CDR3 reads TGTGCCAGCAGTGAAGGGCGGGGTAAAGGCAATCAGCCCCAGCATTTT.

The chain combines TRBV27 with TRBJ1-1; perhaps TRBD1 as D (6 bases). The CDR3 totals 16 residues. V lost 2 bases and J 0 bases, leaving 13 bases between the germline ends. Germline V gene lookup returns CDR1 MNHEY and CDR2 SMNVEV (reference sequence). The CDR3 nucleotides read TGTGCCAGCAGTTTAGGTTGGGAGGGGGTGAACACTGAAGCTTTCTTT. Protein sequence: CASSLGWEGVNTEAFF.

The chain employs TRBV28 and TRBJ2-3; 12 bases match TRBD1. The CDR3 is 15 amino acids. V was clipped by 3 bases and J by 6 bases; unmatched bases: 4. CDR1 and CDR2 (germline): MDHEN, SYDVKM. CDR3: CASSFGTGGGDTQYF. CDR3 coding DNA: TGTGCCAGCAGTTTTGGGACAGGGGGCGGGGATACGCAGTATTTT.

The chain combines TRBV19 with TRBJ2-1; D call uncertain. The CDR3 totals 14 residues. Germline assignment: CDR1 LNHDA and CDR2 SQIVND (reference sequence). Trimming stripped 4 bases from V and 1 base from J, with 8 bases between. CDR3 bases: TGTGCCAGTAGTACACTACGGTCCTACAATGAGCAGTTCTTC. Residues: CASSTLRSYNEQFF.

This clone was detected only a few times. The chain recombines TRBV7-2 with TRBJ1-5, with TRBD1 as a possible D gene (5 bases). Trimming shortened V by 5 bases and J by 5 bases, and 10 bases separated the two germline ends. Germline-derived CDR1 and CDR2 are SGHTA and FQGNSA. The CDR3 is 13 amino acids. The chain's CDR3 is CASSLEGYQPQHF. Written as DNA, the CDR3 is TGTGCCAGCAGCCTAGAGGGGTATCAGCCCCAGCATTTT.

The chain uses TRBV7-2 and TRBJ2-3; 7 nucleotides align to TRBD2. Per germline, CDR1 SGHTA and CDR2 FQGNSA. The CDR3 runs to 17 residues. After removal of 0 bases from V and 5 bases from J, the junction contained 11 bases not matched to a gene. In nucleotides, the CDR3 is TGTGCCAGCAGCTTAGCGATTGTGGCGGGAGTAGAAGATACGCAGTATTTT. Encoded protein: CASSLAIVAGVEDTQYF.

CDR3 in amino acids: CSVGEDYEQYF. As DNA, the CDR3 is TGCAGCGTCGGAGAGGACTACGAGCAGTACTTC. The chain is built from TRBV29-1 and TRBJ2-7; D gene ambiguous. The CDR3 is 11 amino acids. Germline CDR1 is SQVTM and CDR2 is ANQGSEA. V was trimmed by 6 bases and J by 3 bases, leaving 9 bases between them.

CDR3 DNA: TGCGCCAGCAGCTTCGGGACTAGCGGGGGGGCCGACATTCAGTACTTC. This gives the protein CASSFGTSGGADIQYF. This chain uses TRBV4-3 with TRBJ2-4; 16 bases are shared with TRBD2. The length of the CDR3 is 16 residues. The V and J ends lost 5 bases and 8 bases, in that order; junction bases with no gene match: 6. Germline lookup yields CDR1 LGHNA and CDR2 YSLEER.

This clone was counted only a few times. Here the CDR3 reads CASSYAGGVSNYGYTF. The CDR3 region has the DNA TGTGCCAGCAGTTACGCTGGGGGCGTCAGTAACTATGGCTACACCTTC. The chain links TRBV6-5 to TRBJ1-2; D may be TRBD1 (6 bases). The CDR3 spans 16 residues. Germline values: CDR1 MNHEY, CDR2 SVGAGI. V was pared by 2 bases and J by 1 base, with 14 bases between.

The chain couples TRBV4-2 to TRBJ2-1; 15 nucleotides agree with TRBD2. The V segment lost 8 bases and the J segment 9 bases; nucleotides outside the gene matches: 8. The length of the CDR3 is 15 residues. Germline V gene data show CDR1 as LGHNA and CDR2 as YNFKEQ. The CDR3: CASSGTSGRMGEQFF. CDR3 in DNA: TGTGCCAGCTCGGGGACTAGCGGGAGGATGGGTGAGCAGTTCTTC.

The chain carries TRBV6-5 and TRBJ1-3, with 8 bases aligning to TRBD1. The CDR3 has 15 residues. Germline assignment: CDR1 MNHEY and CDR2 SVGAGI. With 0 bases clipped from V and 3 bases from J, the junction kept 1 base outside the gene matches. The CDR3 loop is CASSYSGTGGNTIYF. The CDR3 region has the DNA TGTGCCAGCAGTTACTCCGGGACAGGTGGAAACACCATATATTTT.

The genes are TRBV2 and TRBJ2-6; a weak D match, TRBD2 (6 bases). Between the trimmed V and J ends, which lost 7 bases and 1 base, there was a span of 11 bases. Looked up from germline, CDR1 is SNHLY and CDR2 is FYNNEI. The CDR3 is 15 residues long. The CDR3 spells CASNAGISGANVLTF. The CDR3 nucleotides read TGTGCCAGCAACGCGGGGATTTCTGGGGCCAACGTCCTGACTTTC.

This clone has just one count. The chain is built from TRBV28 and TRBJ1-3; D is possibly TRBD1 (5 bases). V gave up 11 bases and J gave up 0 bases, with 14 bases separating them. The CDR3 sequence is 14 residues long. The germline V gene has CDR1 MDHEN and CDR2 SYDVKM. CDR3 amino acids: CASQGSDSGNTIYF. The DNA for the CDR3 is TGTGCCTCCCAGGGAAGCGACTCTGGAAACACCATATATTTT.

V and J are TRBV20-1 and TRBJ2-7; D unresolved. CDR1 is DFQATT, CDR2 SNEGSKA, per germline (reference sequence). This CDR3 comprises 11 residues. V lost 3 bases and J lost 2, with 5 bases in between. The CDR3 reads CSARSTYEQYF. CDR3 nucleotide sequence: TGCAGTGCTAGGTCTACCTACGAGCAGTACTTC.

This rearrangement joins TRBV2 to TRBJ1-4, with D possibly being TRBD1 (6 bases). The CDR3 has 15 residues. Germline V gene data show CDR1 as SNHLY and CDR2 as FYNNEI. With 3 bases removed from V and 8 bases from J, the gap between germline ends came to 16 bases. The CDR3 coding sequence is TGTGCCAGCAGTGAGATGGCAGGGGTTTTCGAAAAACTGTTTTTT. It translates to CASSEMAGVFEKLFF. Supplemented by reference TRBV2 and TRBJ1-4, the full variable domain reads EPEVTQTPSHQVTQMGQEVILRCVPISNHLYFYWYRQILGQKVEFLVSFYNNEISEKSEIFDDQFSVERPDGSNFTLKIRSTKLEDSAMYFCASSEMAGVFEKLFFGSGTQLSVL.

V gene TRBV6-1 combines with J gene TRBJ2-5; 11 bases are a match to TRBD2. J lost 3 bases, V lost 8 bases, and 8 bases had no gene match. The CDR3 contains 15 residues. Germline V gene data show CDR1 as MNHNS and CDR2 as SASEGT. CDR3: CASQRLAGTEETQYF. CDR3 sequence (DNA): TGTGCCAGCCAGCGACTAGCGGGAACGGAAGAGACCCAGTACTTC.

This chain connects TRBV9 to TRBJ2-5, with 13 bases matching TRBD2. Per the germline V gene, CDR1 is SGDLS and CDR2 is YYNGEE. The CDR3 contains 15 residues. V was pared by 4 bases and J by 4 bases, with 4 bases of the junction left unmatched. CDR3: CASSTTSGGGETQYF. CDR3 DNA: TGTGCCAGCAGCACAACTAGCGGGGGGGGAGAGACCCAGTACTTC.

This chain links TRBV18 with TRBJ2-7, with 9 bases aligning to TRBD2. This CDR3 is built from 15 residues. With V trimmed by 2 bases and J by 2 bases, 4 bases remained unmatched. CDR1 and CDR2 from the germline V gene are KGHSH and LQKENI. CDR3 nucleotide sequence: TGTGCCAGCTCACCAGTTAGCGGGGGAACCTACGAGCAGTACTTC. Amino acids: CASSPVSGGTYEQYF. The full variable domain, in which reference TRBV18 and TRBJ2-7 provide the parts outside the CDR3, is NAGVMQNPRHLVRRRGQEARLRCSPMKGHSHVYWYRQLPEEGLKFMVYLQKENIIDESGMPKERFSAEFPKEGPSILRIQQVVRGDSAAYFCASSPVSGGTYEQYFGPGTRLTVT.

V usage is TRBV4-2 and J usage is TRBJ1-6; D gene unclear. Germline loops: CDR1 LGHNA, CDR2 YNFKEQ. Trimming removed 0 bases from V and 5 bases from J, with 11 bases in between. This CDR3 is 16 amino acids long. CDR3 sequence: CASSQDPGMNNSPLHF. The CDR3 DNA is TGTGCCAGCAGCCAAGATCCGGGGATGAATAATTCACCCCTCCACTTT.

The CDR3 is CASSESGGAYNEQFF. For the CDR3, the DNA is TGTGCCAGCAGTGAGAGCGGGGGGGCATACAATGAGCAGTTCTTC. The chain recombines TRBV6-1 with TRBJ2-1; TRBD2 agrees at 10 bases. This CDR3 contains 15 residues. Germline assignment: CDR1 MNHNS and CDR2 SASEGT. Losses at the gene ends were 3 bases for V and 4 bases for J; bases not matched to a gene: 3.

The chain recombines TRBV6-1 with TRBJ1-2; D is perhaps TRBD1 (5 bases). Trimming took off 3 bases at V and 2 bases at J, with 13 bases between the two ends. CDR1 is MNHNS, CDR2 SASEGT, per germline. CDR3 length: 15 amino acids. The CDR3 spells CASSEWRGTNYGYTF. CDR3 nucleotides: TGTGCCAGCAGTGAGTGGAGGGGAACCAACTATGGCTACACCTTC.

This chain joins TRBV6-1 and TRBJ2-7; D possibly corresponds to TRBD2 (7 bases). Trimming removed 4 bases at V and 6 bases at J, with 28 bases between. CDR3 length equals 18 residues. Per the germline V gene, CDR1 is MNHNS and CDR2 is SASEGT. Here the CDR3 reads CASSGLLGRGGGPFEQYF. In nucleotides, the CDR3 is TGTGCCAGCAGTGGGCTTTTAGGCCGAGGGGGAGGGCCATTCGAGCAGTACTTC.

This clone was counted a few times. The rearrangement links TRBV29-1 to TRBJ2-1; TRBD2 aligns across 11 bases. CDR3 length: 17 amino acids. Germline CDR1 is SQVTM and CDR2 is ANQGSEA. With V trimmed by 3 bases and J by 5 bases, 12 bases remained unmatched. The CDR3 here is CSVDRRLAGKGHNEQFF. DNA of the CDR3: TGCAGCGTTGATAGGCGACTAGCGGGAAAGGGACACAATGAGCAGTTCTTC.

The chain recombines TRBV19 with TRBJ1-2; D perhaps matches TRBD1 (5 bases). Germline V lookup: CDR1 LNHDA, CDR2 SQIVND (reference sequence). The CDR3 contains 13 residues. Trimming shortened V by 8 bases and J by 0 bases, and 10 bases separated the two germline ends. The CDR3 DNA follows: TGTGCCAGTGGGGCAAACACTAACTATGGCTACACCTTC. Residues: CASGANTNYGYTF.

This clone was observed a handful of times. Other DNA sequences in this sample translate to the same CDR3. The chain joins TRBV4-1 to TRBJ1-1; 9 bases are a match to TRBD1. V lost 4 bases, J lost 4 bases, and 10 bases stayed unmatched. The CDR3 runs 16 residues. Germline V gene data show CDR1 as MGHRA and CDR2 as YSYEKL. The CDR3 spells CASSLGQGIMSTEAFF. As DNA, the CDR3 is TGCGCCAGCAGCCTCGGACAGGGGATAATGTCCACTGAAGCTTTCTTT.

The chain has TRBV7-9 and TRBJ1-1; no clear D. V dropped 5 bases and J dropped 4 bases, with 17 bases sitting between them. The CDR3 is 15 amino acids. Germline CDR1 reads SEHNR; CDR2 reads FQNEAQ (reference sequence). The CDR3 region has the DNA TGTGCCAGCAGCCCGACGGCGAGGGTCGGCACTGAAGCTTTCTTT. Its translation is CASSPTARVGTEAFF.

The rearrangement links TRBV18 to TRBJ2-2; 9 bases are shared with TRBD1. Germline trimming cut 6 bases from V and 3 bases from J; bases unmatched to any gene: 8. In germline, CDR1 is KGHSH, CDR2 LQKENI. The CDR3 consists of 16 residues. CDR3 in DNA: TGTGCCAGCTCGCCGCGGGACAGGGCGGACACCGGGGAGCTGTTTTTT. It encodes CASSPRDRADTGELFF.

The chain recombines TRBV29-1 with TRBJ2-1; no clear D. V dropped 7 bases and J dropped 5 bases, with 9 bases sitting between them. Germline CDR1 is SQVTM and CDR2 is ANQGSEA. There are 11 residues in the CDR3. CDR3 nucleotide sequence: TGCAGCGCCGACTCGAACAATGAGCAGTTCTTC. Its translation is CSADSNNEQFF.

In the case of this clone: This sample also contains other DNA sequences that code for the same CDR3. The chain carries TRBV7-8 and TRBJ2-7; D may be TRBD2 (5 bases). With 2 bases removed from V and 4 bases from J, the gap between germline ends came to 6 bases. The CDR3 consists of 12 residues. Germline-derived CDR1 and CDR2 are SGHVS and FQNEAQ. The CDR3 reads CASSLIAYEQYF. For the CDR3, the DNA is TGTGCCAGCAGCTTAATAGCGTACGAGCAGTACTTC.

The rearrangement links TRBV6-5 to TRBJ1-5; tentatively, D is TRBD1 (5 bases). Trimming left V 4 bases short and J 0 bases short, with 13 bases between. Germline loops: CDR1 MNHEY, CDR2 SVGAGI. This CDR3 spans 16 amino acids. CDR3 sequence: CASSSPGGYSNQPQHF. As DNA, the CDR3 is TGTGCCAGCAGTTCCCCGGGGGGGTATAGCAATCAGCCCCAGCATTTT.